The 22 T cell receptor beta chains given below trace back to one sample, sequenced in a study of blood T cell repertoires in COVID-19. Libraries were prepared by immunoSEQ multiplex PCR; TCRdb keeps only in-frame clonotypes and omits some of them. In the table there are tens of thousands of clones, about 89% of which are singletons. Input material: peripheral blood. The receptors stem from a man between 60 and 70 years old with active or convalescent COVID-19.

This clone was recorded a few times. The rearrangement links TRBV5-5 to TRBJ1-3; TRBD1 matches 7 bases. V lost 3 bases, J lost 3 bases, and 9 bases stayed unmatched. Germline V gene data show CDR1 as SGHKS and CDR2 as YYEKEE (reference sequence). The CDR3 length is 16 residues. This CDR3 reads CASSSTGAFGGNTIYF. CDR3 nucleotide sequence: TGTGCCAGCAGCTCCACAGGGGCCTTTGGTGGAAACACCATATATTTT. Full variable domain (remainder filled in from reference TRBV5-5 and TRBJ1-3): DAGVTQSPTHLIKTRGQQVTLRCSPISGHKSVSWYQQVLGQGPQFIFQYYEKEERGRGNFPDRFSARQFPNYSSELNVNALLLGDSALYLCASSSTGAFGGNTIYFGEGSWLTVV.

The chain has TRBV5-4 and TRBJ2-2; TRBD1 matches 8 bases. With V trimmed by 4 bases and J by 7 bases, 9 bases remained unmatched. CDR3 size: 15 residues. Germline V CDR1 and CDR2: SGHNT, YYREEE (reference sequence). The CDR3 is CASSQPTGASGELFF. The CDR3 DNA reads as TGTGCCAGCAGCCAGCCGACAGGGGCAAGCGGGGAGCTGTTTTTT.

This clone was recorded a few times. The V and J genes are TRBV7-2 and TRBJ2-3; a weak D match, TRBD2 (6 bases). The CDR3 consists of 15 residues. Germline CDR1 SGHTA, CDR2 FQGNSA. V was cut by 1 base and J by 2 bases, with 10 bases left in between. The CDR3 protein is CASSLDGGSTDTQYF. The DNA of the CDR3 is TGTGCCAGCAGCTTAGATGGGGGGTCCACAGATACGCAGTATTTT.

The CDR3 DNA reads as TGTGCCAGCAGTGACTCAGGGACAGGGATCGATGAGCAGTTCTTC. It specifies CASSDSGTGIDEQFF. The J gene is TRBJ2-1, the V gene TRBV6-4; TRBD1 matches at 9 bases. CDR1 is MRHNA, CDR2 SNTAGT, per germline. Trimming took 0 bases from V and 8 from J; bases not matched to a gene: 5. The CDR3 spans 15 residues.

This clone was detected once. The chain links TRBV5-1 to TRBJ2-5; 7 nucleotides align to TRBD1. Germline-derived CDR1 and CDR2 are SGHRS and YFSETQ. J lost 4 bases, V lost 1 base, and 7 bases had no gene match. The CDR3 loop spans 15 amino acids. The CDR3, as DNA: TGCGCCAGCAGCTTGCCCAGACAGGGCGGAGAGACCCAGTACTTC. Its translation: CASSLPRQGGETQYF. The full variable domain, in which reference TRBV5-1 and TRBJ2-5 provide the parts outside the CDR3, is KAGVTQTPRYLIKTRGQQVTLSCSPISGHRSVSWYQQTPGQGLQFLFEYFSETQRNKGNFPGRFSGRQFSNSRSEMNVSTLELGDSALYLCASSLPRQGGETQYFGPGTRLLVL.

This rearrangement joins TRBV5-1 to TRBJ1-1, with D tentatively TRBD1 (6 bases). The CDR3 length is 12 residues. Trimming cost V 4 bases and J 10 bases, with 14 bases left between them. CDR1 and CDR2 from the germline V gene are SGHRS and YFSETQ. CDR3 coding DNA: TGCGCCAGCAGCGTGGACACAGGGATAGCTTTCTTT. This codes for CASSVDTGIAFF.

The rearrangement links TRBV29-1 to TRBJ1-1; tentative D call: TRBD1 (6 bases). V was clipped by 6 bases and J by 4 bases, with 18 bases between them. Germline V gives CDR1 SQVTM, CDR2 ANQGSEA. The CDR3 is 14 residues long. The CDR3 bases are TGCAGCGTATTCAGGGGACGAGCGTCCACTGAAGCTTTCTTT. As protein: CSVFRGRASTEAFF.

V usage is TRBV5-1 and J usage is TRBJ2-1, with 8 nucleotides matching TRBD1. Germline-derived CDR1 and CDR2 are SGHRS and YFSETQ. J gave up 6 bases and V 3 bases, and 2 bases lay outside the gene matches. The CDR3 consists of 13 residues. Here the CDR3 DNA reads TGCGCCAGCAGCTGGACAGGGCTCAATGAGCAGTTCTTC. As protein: CASSWTGLNEQFF.

The CDR3 spells CASKLSDTSEAFF. The CDR3 bases are TGCGCCAGCAAGTTATCGGACACCTCTGAAGCTTTCTTT. The genes are TRBV5-1 and TRBJ1-1; tentatively, D is TRBD1 (5 bases). Germline CDR1 reads SGHRS; CDR2 reads YFSETQ. Trimming cost V 6 bases and J 6 bases, with 15 bases left between them. The CDR3 spans 13 residues.

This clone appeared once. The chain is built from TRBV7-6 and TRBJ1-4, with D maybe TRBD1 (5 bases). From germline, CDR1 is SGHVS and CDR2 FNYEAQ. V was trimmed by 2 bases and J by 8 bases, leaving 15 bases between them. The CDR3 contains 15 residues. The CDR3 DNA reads TGTGCCAGCAGCTTAAATGGAGGGAAGGGGGAAAAACTGTTTTTT. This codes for CASSLNGGKGEKLFF. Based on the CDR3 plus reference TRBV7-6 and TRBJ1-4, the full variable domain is GAGVSQSPRYKVTKRGQDVALRCDPISGHVSLYWYRQALGQGPEFLTYFNYEAQQDKSGLPNDRFSAERPEGSISTLTIQRTEQRDSAMYRCASSLNGGKGEKLFFGSGTQLSVL.

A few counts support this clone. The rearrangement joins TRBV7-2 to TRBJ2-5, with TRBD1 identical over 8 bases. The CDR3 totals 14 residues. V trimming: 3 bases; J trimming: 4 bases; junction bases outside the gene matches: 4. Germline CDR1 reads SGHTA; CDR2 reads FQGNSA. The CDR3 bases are TGTGCCAGCAGCTTCAGGGGGCCGGGAGAGACCCAGTACTTC. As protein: CASSFRGPGETQYF.

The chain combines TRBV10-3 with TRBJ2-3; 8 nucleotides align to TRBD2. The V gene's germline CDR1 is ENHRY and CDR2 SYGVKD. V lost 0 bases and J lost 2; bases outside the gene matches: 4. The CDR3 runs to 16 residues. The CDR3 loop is CAISESLAGNTDTQYF. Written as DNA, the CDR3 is TGTGCCATCAGTGAGTCCTTAGCGGGGAACACAGATACGCAGTATTTT.

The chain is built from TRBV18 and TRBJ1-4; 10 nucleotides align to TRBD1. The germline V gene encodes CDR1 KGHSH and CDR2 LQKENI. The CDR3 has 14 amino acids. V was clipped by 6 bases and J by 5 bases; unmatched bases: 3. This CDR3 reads CASSEDRGNEKLFF. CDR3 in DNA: TGTGCCAGCTCGGAGGACAGGGGGAATGAAAAACTGTTTTTT.

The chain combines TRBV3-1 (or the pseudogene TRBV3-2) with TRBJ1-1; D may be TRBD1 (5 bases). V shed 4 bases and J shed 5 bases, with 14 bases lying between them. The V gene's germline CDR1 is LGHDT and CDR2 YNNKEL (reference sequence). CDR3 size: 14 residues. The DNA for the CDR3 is TGTGCCAGCAGCCCGCCTACCGGGGGGACTGAAGCTTTCTTT. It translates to CASSPPTGGTEAFF.

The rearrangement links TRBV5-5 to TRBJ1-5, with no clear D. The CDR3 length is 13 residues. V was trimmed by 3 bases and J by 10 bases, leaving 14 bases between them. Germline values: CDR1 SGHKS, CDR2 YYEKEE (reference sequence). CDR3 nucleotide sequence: TGTGCCAGCAGCTCTGCAGCGGACTCCCCCCAGCATTTT. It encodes CASSSAADSPQHF.

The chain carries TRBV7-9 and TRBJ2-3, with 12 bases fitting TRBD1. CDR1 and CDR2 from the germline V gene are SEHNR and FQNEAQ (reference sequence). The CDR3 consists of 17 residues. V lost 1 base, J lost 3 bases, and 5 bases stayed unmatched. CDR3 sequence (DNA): TGTGCCAGCAGCTTAGTAGTGGGACAGGGGGCAACAGATACGCAGTATTTT. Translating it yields CASSLVVGQGATDTQYF.

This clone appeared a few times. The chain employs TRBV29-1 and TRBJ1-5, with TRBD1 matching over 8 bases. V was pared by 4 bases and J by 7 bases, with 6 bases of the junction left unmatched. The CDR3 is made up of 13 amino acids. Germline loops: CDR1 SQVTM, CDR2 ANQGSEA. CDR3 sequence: CSVGQGSDQPQHF. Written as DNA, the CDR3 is TGCAGCGTTGGACAGGGGTCCGACCAGCCCCAGCATTTT.

The CDR3 DNA reads TGTGCCAGTAGTATAATTCAGGGTATGGATTCACCCCTCCACTTT. It codes for CASSIIQGMDSPLHF. The V call is TRBV19, the J call TRBJ1-6; tentatively, D is TRBD1 (5 bases). The length of the CDR3 is 15 residues. Germline V lookup: CDR1 LNHDA, CDR2 SQIVND (reference sequence). Trimming took off 2 bases at V and 8 bases at J, with 13 bases between the two ends.

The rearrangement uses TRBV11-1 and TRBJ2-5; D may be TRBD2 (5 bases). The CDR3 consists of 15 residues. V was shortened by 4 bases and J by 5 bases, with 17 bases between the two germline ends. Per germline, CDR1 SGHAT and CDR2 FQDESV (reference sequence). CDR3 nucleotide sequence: TGTGCCAGCAGCTGGGTGTTCGGGGTCCGGGAGACCCAGTACTTC. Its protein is CASSWVFGVRETQYF.

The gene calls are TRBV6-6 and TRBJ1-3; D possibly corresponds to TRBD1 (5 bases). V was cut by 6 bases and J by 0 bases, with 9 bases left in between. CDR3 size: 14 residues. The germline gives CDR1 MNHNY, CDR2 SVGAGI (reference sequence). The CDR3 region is CASRTTVSGNTIYF. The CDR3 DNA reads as TGTGCCAGCAGAACGACAGTCTCTGGAAACACCATATATTTT.

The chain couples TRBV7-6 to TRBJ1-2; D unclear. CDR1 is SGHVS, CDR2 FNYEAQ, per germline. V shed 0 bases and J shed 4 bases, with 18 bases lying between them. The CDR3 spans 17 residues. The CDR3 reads CASSLAPSLGMVYGYTF. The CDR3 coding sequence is TGTGCCAGCAGCTTAGCGCCCTCACTGGGCATGGTCTATGGCTACACCTTC.

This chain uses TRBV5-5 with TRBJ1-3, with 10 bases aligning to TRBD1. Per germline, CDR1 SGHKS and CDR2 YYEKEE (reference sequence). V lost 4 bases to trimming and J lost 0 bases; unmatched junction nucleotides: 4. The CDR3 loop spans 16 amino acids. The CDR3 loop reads CASSRTGGVSGNTIYF. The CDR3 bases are TGTGCCAGCAGCAGGACAGGGGGGGTCTCTGGAAACACCATATATTTT.